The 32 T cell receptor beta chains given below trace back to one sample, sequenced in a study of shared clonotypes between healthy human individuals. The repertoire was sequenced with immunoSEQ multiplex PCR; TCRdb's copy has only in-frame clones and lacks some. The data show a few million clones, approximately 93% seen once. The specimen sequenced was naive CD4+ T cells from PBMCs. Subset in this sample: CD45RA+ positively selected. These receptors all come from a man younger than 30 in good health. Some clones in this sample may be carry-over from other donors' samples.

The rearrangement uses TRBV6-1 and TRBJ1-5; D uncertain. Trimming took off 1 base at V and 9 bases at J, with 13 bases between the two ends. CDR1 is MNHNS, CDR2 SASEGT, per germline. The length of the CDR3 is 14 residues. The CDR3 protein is CASSEGTASGPQHF. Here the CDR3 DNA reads TGTGCCAGCAGTGAAGGGACGGCCTCGGGGCCCCAGCATTTT.

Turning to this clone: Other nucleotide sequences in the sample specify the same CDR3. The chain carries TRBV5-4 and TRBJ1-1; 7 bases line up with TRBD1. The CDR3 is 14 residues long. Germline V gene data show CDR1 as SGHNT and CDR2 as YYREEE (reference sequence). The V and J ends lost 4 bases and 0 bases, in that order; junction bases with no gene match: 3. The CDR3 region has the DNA TGTGCCAGCAGCCAGGGACAGTTGAACACTGAAGCTTTCTTT. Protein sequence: CASSQGQLNTEAFF.

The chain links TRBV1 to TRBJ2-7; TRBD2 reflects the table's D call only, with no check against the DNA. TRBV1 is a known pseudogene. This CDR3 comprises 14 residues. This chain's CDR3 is CTRASREVAYEQYF. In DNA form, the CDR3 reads TGCACCAGGGCCTCGCGGGAGGTCGCGTACGAGCAGTACTTC.

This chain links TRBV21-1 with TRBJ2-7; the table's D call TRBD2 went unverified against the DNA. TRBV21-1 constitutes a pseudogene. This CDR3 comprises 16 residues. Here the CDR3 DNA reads TGTGCCAGCAGCAAAGCTGGACTAGCGGGGGCCTACGAGCAGTACTTC. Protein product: CASSKAGLAGAYEQYF.

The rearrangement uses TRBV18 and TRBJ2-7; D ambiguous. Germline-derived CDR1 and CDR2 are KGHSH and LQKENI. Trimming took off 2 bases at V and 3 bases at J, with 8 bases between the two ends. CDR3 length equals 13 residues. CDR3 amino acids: CASSPEAYYEQYF. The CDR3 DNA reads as TGTGCCAGCTCACCAGAGGCATACTACGAGCAGTACTTC.

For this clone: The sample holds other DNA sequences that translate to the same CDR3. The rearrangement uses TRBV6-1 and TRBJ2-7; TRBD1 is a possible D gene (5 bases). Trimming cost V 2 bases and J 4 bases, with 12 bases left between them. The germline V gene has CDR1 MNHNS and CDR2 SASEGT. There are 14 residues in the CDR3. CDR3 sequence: CASSEQGKGYEQYF. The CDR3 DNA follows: TGTGCCAGCAGTGAACAGGGAAAGGGGTACGAGCAGTACTTC.

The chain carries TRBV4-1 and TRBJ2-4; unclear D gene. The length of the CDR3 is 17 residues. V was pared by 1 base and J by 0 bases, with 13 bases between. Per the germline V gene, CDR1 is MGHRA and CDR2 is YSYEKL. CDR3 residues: CASSQGSLVIAKNIQYF. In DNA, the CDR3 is TGCGCCAGCAGCCAAGGTTCCCTCGTAATAGCCAAAAACATTCAGTACTTC.

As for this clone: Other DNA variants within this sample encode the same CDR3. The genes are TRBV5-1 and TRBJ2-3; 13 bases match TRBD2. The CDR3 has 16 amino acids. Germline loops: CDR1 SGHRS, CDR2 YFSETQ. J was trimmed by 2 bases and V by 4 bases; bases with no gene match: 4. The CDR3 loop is CASSLGTSGTTDTQYF. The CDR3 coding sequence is TGCGCCAGCAGCCTCGGGACTAGCGGGACCACAGATACGCAGTATTTT.

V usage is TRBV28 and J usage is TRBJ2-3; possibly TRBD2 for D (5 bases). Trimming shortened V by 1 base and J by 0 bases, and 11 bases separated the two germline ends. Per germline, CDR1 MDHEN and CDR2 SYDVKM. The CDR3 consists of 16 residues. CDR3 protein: CASSLSRLASTDTQYF. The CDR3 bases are TGTGCCAGCAGTTTATCCCGGCTAGCAAGCACAGATACGCAGTATTTT.

CDR3 in DNA: TGTGCCAGCACCACTTACTCCGGGACAGTGAACACTGAAGCTTTCTTT. Encoded protein: CASTTYSGTVNTEAFF. The rearrangement links TRBV6-6 to TRBJ1-1; TRBD1 matches 7 bases. Trimming removed 7 bases from V and 0 bases from J; junction bases left unmatched: 11. CDR3 length equals 16 residues. Germline CDR1 and CDR2: MNHNY and SVGAGI (reference sequence).

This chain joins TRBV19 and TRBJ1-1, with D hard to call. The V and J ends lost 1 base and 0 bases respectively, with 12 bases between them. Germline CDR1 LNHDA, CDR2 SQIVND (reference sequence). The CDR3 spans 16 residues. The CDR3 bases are TGTGCCAGTAGTATAGTTACGGTACCCATGAACACTGAAGCTTTCTTT. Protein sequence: CASSIVTVPMNTEAFF.

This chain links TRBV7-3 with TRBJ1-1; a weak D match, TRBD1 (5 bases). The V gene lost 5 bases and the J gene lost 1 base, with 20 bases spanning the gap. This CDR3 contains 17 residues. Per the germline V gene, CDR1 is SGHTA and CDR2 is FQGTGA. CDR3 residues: CASSLTGTTTRNTEAFF. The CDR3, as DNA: TGTGCCAGCAGCCTGACCGGGACTACGACCCGGAACACTGAAGCTTTCTTT.

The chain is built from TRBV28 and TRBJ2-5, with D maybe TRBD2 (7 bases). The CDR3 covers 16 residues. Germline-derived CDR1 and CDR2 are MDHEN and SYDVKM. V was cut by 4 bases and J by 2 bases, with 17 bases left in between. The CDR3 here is CASSWDYRAQQETQYF. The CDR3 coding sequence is TGTGCCAGCAGTTGGGACTACAGGGCGCAACAAGAGACCCAGTACTTC.

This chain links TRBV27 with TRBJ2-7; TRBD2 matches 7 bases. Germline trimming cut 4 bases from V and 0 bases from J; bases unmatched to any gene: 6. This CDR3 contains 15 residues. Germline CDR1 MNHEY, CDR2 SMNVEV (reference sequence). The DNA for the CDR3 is TGTGCCAGCAGTTCAAAGGGAGGGAGCTCCTACGAGCAGTACTTC. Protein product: CASSSKGGSSYEQYF.

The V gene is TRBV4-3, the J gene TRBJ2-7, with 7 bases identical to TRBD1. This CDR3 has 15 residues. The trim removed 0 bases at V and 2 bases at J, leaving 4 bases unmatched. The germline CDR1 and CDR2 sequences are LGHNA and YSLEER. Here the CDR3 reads CASSQETGAAYEQYF. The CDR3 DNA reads TGCGCCAGCAGCCAAGAAACAGGGGCCGCCTACGAGCAGTACTTC.

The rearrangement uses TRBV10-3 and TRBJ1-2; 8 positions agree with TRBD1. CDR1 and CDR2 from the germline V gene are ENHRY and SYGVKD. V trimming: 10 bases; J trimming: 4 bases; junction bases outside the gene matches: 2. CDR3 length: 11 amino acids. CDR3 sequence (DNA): TGTGCCACCGGACAGGGCTATGGCTACACCTTC. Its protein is CATGQGYGYTF.

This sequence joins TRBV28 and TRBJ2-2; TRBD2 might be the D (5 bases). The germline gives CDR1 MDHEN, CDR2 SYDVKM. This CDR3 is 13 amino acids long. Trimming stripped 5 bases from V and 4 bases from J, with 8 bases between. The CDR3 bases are TGTGCCAGCAGTCAGGAGGTCACCGGGGAGCTGTTTTTT. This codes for CASSQEVTGELFF.

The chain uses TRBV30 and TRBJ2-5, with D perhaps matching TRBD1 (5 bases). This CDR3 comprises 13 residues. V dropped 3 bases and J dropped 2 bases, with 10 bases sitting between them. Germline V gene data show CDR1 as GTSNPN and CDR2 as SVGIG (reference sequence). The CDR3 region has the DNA TGTGCCTGGAGCGGACACGTTCAAGAGACCCAGTACTTC. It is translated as CAWSGHVQETQYF.

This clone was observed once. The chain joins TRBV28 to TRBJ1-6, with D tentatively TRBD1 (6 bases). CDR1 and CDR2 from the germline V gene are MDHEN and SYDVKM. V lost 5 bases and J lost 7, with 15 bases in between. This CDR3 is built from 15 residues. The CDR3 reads CASSPGGQPNSPLHF. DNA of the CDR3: TGTGCCAGCAGTCCAGGCGGACAGCCCAATTCACCCCTCCACTTT.

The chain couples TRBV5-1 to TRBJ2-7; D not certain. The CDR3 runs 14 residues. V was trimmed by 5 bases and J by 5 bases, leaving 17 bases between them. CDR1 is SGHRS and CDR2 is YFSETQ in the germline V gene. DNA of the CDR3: TGCGCCAGCAGGCCCAACGTCTGGTCTAACGAGCAGTACTTC. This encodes CASRPNVWSNEQYF.

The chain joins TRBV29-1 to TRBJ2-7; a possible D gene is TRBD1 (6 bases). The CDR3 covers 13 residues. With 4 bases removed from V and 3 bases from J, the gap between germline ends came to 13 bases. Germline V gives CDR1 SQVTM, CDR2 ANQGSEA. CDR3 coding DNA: TGCAGCGTTGTTCTTACAGGGTTCTACGAGCAGTACTTC. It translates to CSVVLTGFYEQYF.

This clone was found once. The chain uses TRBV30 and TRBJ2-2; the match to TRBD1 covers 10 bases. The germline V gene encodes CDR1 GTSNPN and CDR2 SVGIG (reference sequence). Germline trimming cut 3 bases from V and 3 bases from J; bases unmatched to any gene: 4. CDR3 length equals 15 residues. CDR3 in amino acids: CAWRTDRGDTGELFF. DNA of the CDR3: TGTGCCTGGAGGACGGACAGGGGGGACACCGGGGAGCTGTTTTTT.

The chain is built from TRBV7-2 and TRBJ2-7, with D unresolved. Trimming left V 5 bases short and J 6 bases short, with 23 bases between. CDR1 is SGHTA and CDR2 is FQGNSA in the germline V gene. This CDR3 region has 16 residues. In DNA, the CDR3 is TGTGCCAGCAGCCACCCCGGCACAGCCCCATCGGGCGAGCAGTACTTC. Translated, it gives CASSHPGTAPSGEQYF.

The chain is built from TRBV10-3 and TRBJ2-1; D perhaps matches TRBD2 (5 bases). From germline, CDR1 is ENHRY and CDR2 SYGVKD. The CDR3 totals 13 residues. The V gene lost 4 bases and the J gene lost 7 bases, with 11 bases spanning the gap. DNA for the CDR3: TGTGCCATCAGTGGTCAACTAGTAAATGAGCAGTTCTTC. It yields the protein CAISGQLVNEQFF.

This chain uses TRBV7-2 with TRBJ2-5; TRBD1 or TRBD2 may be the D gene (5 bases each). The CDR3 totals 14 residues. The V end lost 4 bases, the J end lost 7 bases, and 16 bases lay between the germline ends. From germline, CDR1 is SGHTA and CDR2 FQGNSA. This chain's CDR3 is CASSSRDPSGTQYF. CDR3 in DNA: TGTGCCAGCAGCTCCCGGGACCCCTCTGGGACCCAGTACTTC.

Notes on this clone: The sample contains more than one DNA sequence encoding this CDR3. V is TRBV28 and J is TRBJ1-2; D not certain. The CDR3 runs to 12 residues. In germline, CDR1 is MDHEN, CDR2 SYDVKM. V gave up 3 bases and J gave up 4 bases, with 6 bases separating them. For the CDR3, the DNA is TGTGCCAGCAGTTTGCGAGGCTATGGCTACACCTTC. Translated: CASSLRGYGYTF.

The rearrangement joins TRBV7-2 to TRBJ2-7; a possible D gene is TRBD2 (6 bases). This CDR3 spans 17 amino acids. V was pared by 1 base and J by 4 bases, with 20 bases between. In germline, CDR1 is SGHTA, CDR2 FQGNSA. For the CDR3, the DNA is TGTGCCAGCAGCTTAGGGTCCGTGCTAGCGAGTAGGTACGAGCAGTACTTC. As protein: CASSLGSVLASRYEQYF. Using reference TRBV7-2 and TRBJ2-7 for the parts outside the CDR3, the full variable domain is GAGVSQSPSNKVTEKGKDVELRCDPISGHTALYWYRQSLGQGLEFLIYFQGNSAPDKSGLPSDRFSAERTGGSVSTLTIQRTQQEDSAVYLCASSLGSVLASRYEQYFGPGTRLTVT.

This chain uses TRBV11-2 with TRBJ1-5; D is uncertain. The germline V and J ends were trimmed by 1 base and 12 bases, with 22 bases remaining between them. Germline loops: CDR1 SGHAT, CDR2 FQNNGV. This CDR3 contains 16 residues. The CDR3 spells CASSLVRKGPWAIQHF. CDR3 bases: TGTGCCAGCAGCTTAGTAAGGAAAGGGCCCTGGGCTATCCAGCATTTT.

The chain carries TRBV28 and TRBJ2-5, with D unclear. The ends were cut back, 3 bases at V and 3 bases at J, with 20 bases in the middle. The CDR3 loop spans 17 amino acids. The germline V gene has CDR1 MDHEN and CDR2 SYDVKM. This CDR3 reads CASSFPTKGKVEETQYF. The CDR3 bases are TGTGCCAGCAGTTTCCCCACGAAAGGGAAGGTAGAAGAGACCCAGTACTTC. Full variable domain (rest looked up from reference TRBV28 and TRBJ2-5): DVKVTQSSRYLVKRTGEKVFLECVQDMDHENMFWYRQDPGLGLRLIYFSYDVKMKEKGDIPEGYSVSREKKERFSLILESASTNQTSMYLCASSFPTKGKVEETQYFGPGTRLLVL.

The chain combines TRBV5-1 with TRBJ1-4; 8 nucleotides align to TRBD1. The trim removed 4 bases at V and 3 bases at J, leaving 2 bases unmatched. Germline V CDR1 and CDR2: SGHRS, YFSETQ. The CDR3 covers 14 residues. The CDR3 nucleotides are TGCGCCAGCAGCGCAGGGGGCCCTAATGAAAAACTGTTTTTT. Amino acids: CASSAGGPNEKLFF.

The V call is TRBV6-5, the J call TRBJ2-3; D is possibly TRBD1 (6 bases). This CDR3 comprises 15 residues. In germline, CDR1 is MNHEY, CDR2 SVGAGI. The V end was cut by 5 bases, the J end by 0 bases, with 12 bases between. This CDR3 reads CASSARTDSTDTQYF. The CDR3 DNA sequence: TGTGCCAGCAGTGCAAGGACAGATAGCACAGATACGCAGTATTTT.

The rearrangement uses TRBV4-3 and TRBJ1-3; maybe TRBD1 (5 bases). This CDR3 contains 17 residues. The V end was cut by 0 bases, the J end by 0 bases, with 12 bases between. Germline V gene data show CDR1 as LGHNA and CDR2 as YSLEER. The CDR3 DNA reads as TGCGCCAGCAGCCAAGACGTCGGGGCGCTCTCTGGAAACACCATATATTTT. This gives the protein CASSQDVGALSGNTIYF.